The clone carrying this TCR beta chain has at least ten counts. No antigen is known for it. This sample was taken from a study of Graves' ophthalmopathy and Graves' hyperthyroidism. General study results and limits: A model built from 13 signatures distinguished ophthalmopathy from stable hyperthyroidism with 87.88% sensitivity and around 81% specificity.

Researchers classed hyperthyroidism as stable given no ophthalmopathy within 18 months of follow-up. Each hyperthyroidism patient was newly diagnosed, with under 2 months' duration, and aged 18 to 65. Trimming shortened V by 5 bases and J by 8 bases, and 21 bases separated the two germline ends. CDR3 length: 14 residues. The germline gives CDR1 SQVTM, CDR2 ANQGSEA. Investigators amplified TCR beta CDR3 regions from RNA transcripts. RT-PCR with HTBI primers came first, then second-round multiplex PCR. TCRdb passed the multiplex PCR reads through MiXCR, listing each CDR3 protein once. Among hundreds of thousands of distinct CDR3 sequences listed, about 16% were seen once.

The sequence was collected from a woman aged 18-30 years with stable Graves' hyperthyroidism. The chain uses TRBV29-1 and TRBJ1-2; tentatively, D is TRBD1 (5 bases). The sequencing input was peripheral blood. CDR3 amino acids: CSVWAAGQSSGYTF. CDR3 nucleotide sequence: TGCAGCGTTTGGGCGGCAGGGCAAAGCTCGGGCTACACCTTC.